This is a list of T cell receptor beta chains from one sample in a study of regulatory T cells in long-lasting Graves disease. TCRdb used MiXCR to reprocess the multiplex PCR reads, holding one entry per CDR3 protein. The data show roughly 520,000 distinct CDR3 sequences, with around 12% seen just once and 8% to 10% held by the top ten. These sequences were also reported in another study, on T cells in Graves' hyperthyroidism and ophthalmopathy.

Sequencing was performed on peripheral blood mononuclear cells (PBMCs), taken at new diagnosis, from a patient treated with antithyroid drugs. All receptors derive from a woman aged 25 to 45 with Graves disease. CDR3s include the opening cysteine and the closing phenylalanine or tryptophan. Fields, in order: D gene, V gene, J gene, clone size, CDR3 DNA, CDR3 protein. A D gene is named only where the DNA matches it firmly. The size of a clone is reported for some rows only, either as once, few or many, or as a class for expanded clones.

.,TRBV5-1,TRBJ2-6,.,TGCGCCAGCAGCTTGACAGTCAGCTCTGGGGCCAACGTCCTGACTTTC,CASSLTVSSGANVLTF
.,TRBV12-3/TRBV12-4,TRBJ1-4,many,TGTGCCAGCAGGCGGGAAGTTAATGAAAAACTGTTTTTT,CASRREVNEKLFF
.,TRBV7-9,TRBJ1-1,many,TGTGCCAGCAGCTTCCCAGGGGTAACTGAAGCTTTCTTT,CASSFPGVTEAFF
.,TRBV4-3,TRBJ2-1,many,TGCGCCAGCAGCCAAGCTCAGACCCTTAGGGGGTACAATGAGCAGTTCTTC,CASSQAQTLRGYNEQFF
TRBD2,TRBV3-1,TRBJ2-1,many,TGTGCCAGCAGCCAAGTGGGCCTAGCGGGAGTTAATGAGCAGTTCTTC,CASSQVGLAGVNEQFF
TRBD1,TRBV12-3/TRBV12-4,TRBJ2-7,many,TGTGCCAGCAGTCTAGGTGACAGGGCATCATCGTACGAGCAGTACTTC,CASSLGDRASSYEQYF
.,TRBV20-1,TRBJ1-1,many,TGCAGTGCTAGAGATATCTGGAAGAACACTGAAGCTTTCTTT,CSARDIWKNTEAFF
.,TRBV15,TRBJ1-6,many,TGTGCCACCAGCAGATTACACGGTTCACCCCTCCACTTT,CATSRLHGSPLHF
.,TRBV5-6,TRBJ2-7,.,TGTGCCAGCAGCTTGGTTCCAGGGAGCTCCTACGAGCAGTACTTC,CASSLVPGSSYEQYF
TRBD2,TRBV27,TRBJ2-3,.,TGTGCCAGCAGTTTAGAGGGCAGGGCTACTAGCGGAGATACGCAGTATTTT,CASSLEGRATSGDTQYF
.,TRBV6-1,TRBJ2-7,many,TGTGCCGGCTCCGTATACGGCGGGCCCTACGAGCAGTACTTC,CAGSVYGGPYEQYF
TRBD1,TRBV29-1,TRBJ1-1,many,TGCAGCGTTGATGGCCCGGGACAGGGGACTGAAGCTTTCTTT,CSVDGPGQGTEAFF
.,TRBV15,TRBJ2-1,.,TGTGCCACCAGCAGAGATGGGGCGGGAACCTACAATGAGCAGTTCTTC,CATSRDGAGTYNEQFF
.,TRBV2,TRBJ2-1,many,TGTGCCAGCAGTCCAAGACTCTACAATGAGCAGTTCTTC,CASSPRLYNEQFF
.,TRBV11-2,TRBJ2-1,.,TGTGCCAGCAGCTTAGGTTTGAGGTCTGATGAGCAGTTCTTC,CASSLGLRSDEQFF
TRBD2,TRBV28,TRBJ2-4,many,TGTGCCAGCAGTTCCCTCGGGGCGGGAGAAGGAAACATTCAGTACTTC,CASSSLGAGEGNIQYF
TRBD2,TRBV30,TRBJ2-3,.,TGTGCCTGGGGACTGGGGACTAGCGGGACAGATACGCAGTATTTT,CAWGLGTSGTDTQYF
TRBD1,TRBV19,TRBJ1-1,many,TGTGCCAGTAGTCTCCGGGACAGGGAGGGGAAGACTGAAGCTTTCTTT,CASSLRDREGKTEAFF
.,TRBV20-1,TRBJ1-1,many,TGCAGTGCCCCCGGTAGGGTTCGGGACACTGAAGCTTTCTTT,CSAPGRVRDTEAFF
TRBD2,TRBV18,TRBJ2-2,many,TGTGCCAGCTCACCCAAGCGGGAACACGGGGAGCTGTTTTTT,CASSPKREHGELFF
.,TRBV20-1,TRBJ2-3,few,TGCAGTGCTCAGAGGTCCCGACAGTATTTT,CSAQRSRQYF
TRBD2,TRBV12-3/TRBV12-4,TRBJ2-1,many,TGTGCCAGCAGTTTAGGCCGGGGGGAATACAATGAGCAGTTCTTC,CASSLGRGEYNEQFF
.,TRBV3-1,TRBJ2-1,many,TGTGCCAGCAGCCCGTCACAGCTAGGGTGGAATGAGCAGTTCTTC,CASSPSQLGWNEQFF
TRBD2,TRBV7-8,TRBJ2-3,.,TGTGCCAGCAGCGCTACTAGCGGGAGGGCAGATACGCAGTATTTT,CASSATSGRADTQYF
.,TRBV9,TRBJ1-1,.,TGTGCCAGCAGCGTTTCGGGCGTCGCAAACTTGAACACTGAAGCTTTCTTT,CASSVSGVANLNTEAFF
.,TRBV5-1,TRBJ1-1,many,TGCGCCAGCAGCTTGATGCCAGGGATAAACACTGAAGCTTTCTTT,CASSLMPGINTEAFF
.,TRBV28,TRBJ1-6,many,TGTGCCAGCAGACTATCCTATAATTCACCCCTCCACTTT,CASRLSYNSPLHF
.,TRBV28,TRBJ1-2,few,TGTGCCAGCAGTTTCAGGGCCGGCTACACCTTC,CASSFRAGYTF
.,TRBV19,TRBJ2-1,.,TGTGCCAGTAGTATCACCCGCGGAGGGAGCTCCTACAATGAGCAGTTCTTC,CASSITRGGSSYNEQFF
TRBD1,TRBV15,TRBJ1-5,many,TGTGCCACCAGCAGAAGGACAGGCCGGGGCAATCAGCCCCAGCATTTT,CATSRRTGRGNQPQHF
TRBD1,TRBV5-5,TRBJ2-4,few,TGCGCCAGCAGCTCCTGGACAGGGGAGAGCATTCAGTACTTC,CASSSWTGESIQYF
.,TRBV18,TRBJ1-3,many,TGTGCCAGCTCACCAACGGAAGCCTCTGGAAACACCATATATTTT,CASSPTEASGNTIYF
.,TRBV11-2,TRBJ2-6,many,TGTGCCAGCAGCCGAGGGGTCCCAAGCTCTGGGGCCAACGTCCTGACTTTC,CASSRGVPSSGANVLTF
.,TRBV30,TRBJ1-1,many,TGTGCCTTCGTCGACAGAAACCAGGCGGACACTGAAGCTTTCTTT,CAFVDRNQADTEAFF
TRBD2,TRBV7-9,TRBJ2-1,many,TGTGCCAGCAGCTTAGCATGGACTAGCGGGAGGACGACGAGCTCCTACAATGAGCAGTTCTTC,CASSLAWTSGRTTSSYNEQFF
.,TRBV5-5,TRBJ1-5,many,TGTGCCAGCAGCTTGGAAGGGTTTCGGCCCCAGCATTTT,CASSLEGFRPQHF
.,TRBV10-3,TRBJ2-2,many,TGTGCCATCAGTGAACTTCCGGGGCCCGGGGAGCTGTTTTTT,CAISELPGPGELFF
.,TRBV19,TRBJ1-2,many,TGTGCCAGTAGTATAGATCTGGAGGTCTATGGCTACACCTTC,CASSIDLEVYGYTF
TRBD1,TRBV28,TRBJ1-1,.,TGTGCCAGCAGTTACACCCCTCGACAGGGGGGGAAGAACACTGAAGCTTTCTTT,CASSYTPRQGGKNTEAFF
TRBD1,TRBV28,TRBJ2-4,many,TGTGCCAGCAGTATGACAGGGCTAGCCAAAAACATTCAGTACTTC,CASSMTGLAKNIQYF
TRBD1,TRBV6-1,TRBJ1-6,many,TGTGCCAGCAGCCCCGGACAGGGGGCGGTAGCACCCCTCCACTTT,CASSPGQGAVAPLHF
.,TRBV2,TRBJ2-5,many,TGTGCCAGCAATCCAGCCGCAGGGAACCAGTACTTC,CASNPAAGNQYF
TRBD2,TRBV5-4,TRBJ2-7,many,TGTGCCAGCAGCTTTTTTTCGGGGCGAGTTAGCGGGATCTACGAGCAGTACTTC,CASSFFSGRVSGIYEQYF
TRBD2,TRBV13,TRBJ2-1,.,TGTGCCAGCAGCCCTGCCCCAGCGGGAGGGCCGAGTGAGCAGTTCTTC,CASSPAPAGGPSEQFF
.,TRBV4-3,TRBJ2-1,.,TGCGCCAGCAGCCGCGCCACGCAGAGGGCAGGTCAGTTCTTC,CASSRATQRAGQFF
TRBD2,TRBV24-1,TRBJ2-2,.,TGTGCCACCAGGATAGTTTCGGGCGGGAGGCAACCCAGACGCACCGGGGAGCTGTTTTTT,CATRIVSGGRQPRRTGELFF
TRBD1,TRBV25-1,TRBJ1-6,few,TGTGCCAGCAGTGTTCAGGGGGCGCCTTCACCCCTCCACTTT,CASSVQGAPSPLHF
.,TRBV2,TRBJ2-2,.,TGTGCCAGCAGAGAAGGCGCAGGGCCCGGGGAGCTGTTTTTT,CASREGAGPGELFF